One sample yielded the 18 T cell receptor beta chains listed below, sequenced in a study of cytomegalovirus exposure and HLA in healthy donors. Generated by immunoSEQ multiplex PCR, the TCRdb table keeps only in-frame clones and is missing some. The sample yields around 190,000 clones, less than 85% seen once. Sample: PBMCs. All receptors derive from a young man in good health and CMV-seropositive.

V is TRBV30 and J is TRBJ1-4; 7 nucleotides agree with TRBD1. CDR1 is GTSNPN and CDR2 is SVGIG in the germline V gene (reference sequence). After removal of 2 bases from V and 8 bases from J, the junction contained 8 bases not matched to a gene. The CDR3 is 14 residues long. This chain's CDR3 is CAWSQGGQQEKLFF. The DNA for the CDR3 is TGTGCCTGGAGTCAAGGGGGACAGCAAGAAAAACTGTTTTTT.

The V gene is TRBV5-6, the J gene TRBJ2-7, with TRBD1 matching 7 bases. The V gene end was trimmed by 2 bases and the J gene end by 0 bases; junction bases not matched to a gene: 14. This CDR3 is 18 amino acids long. The germline V gene has CDR1 SGHDT and CDR2 YYEEEE. The CDR3 DNA reads TGTGCCAGCAGCTTATACGGACAGGTCCTTCTGCGCTCCTACGAGCAGTACTTC. It is translated as CASSLYGQVLLRSYEQYF.

The chain carries TRBV29-1 and TRBJ2-1; TRBD2 matches at 8 bases. Germline V gives CDR1 SQVTM, CDR2 ANQGSEA. Trimming at V came to 7 bases and at J to 5 bases, leaving 22 bases not matched to a gene. The CDR3 is made up of 18 amino acids. In nucleotides, the CDR3 is TGCAGCGGGTGGACTAGCTCCCCCCGGCGAGCCATCAACAATGAGCAGTTCTTC. It codes for CSGWTSSPRRAINNEQFF.

Written as DNA, the CDR3 is TGTGCCAGCAAACTGCTGATTGAAGCTTTCTTT. This translates into CASKLLIEAFF. J is TRBJ1-1 and V is TRBV2, with D hard to call. The V end was cut by 7 bases, the J end by 7 bases, with 10 bases between. The CDR3 is 11 residues long. Germline CDR1 and CDR2: SNHLY and FYNNEI.

This chain joins TRBV9 and TRBJ2-5; 8 nucleotides agree with TRBD1. V lost 4 bases, J lost 2 bases, and 7 bases stayed unmatched. The CDR3 length is 15 residues. Germline V gene data show CDR1 as SGDLS and CDR2 as YYNGEE. The chain's CDR3 is CASSTMTGDQETQYF. The CDR3 DNA is TGTGCCAGCAGCACCATGACAGGGGATCAAGAGACCCAGTACTTC.

The chain recombines TRBV14 with TRBJ1-2, with TRBD1 identical over 7 bases. Looked up from germline, CDR1 is SGHDN and CDR2 is FVKESK. This CDR3 is built from 13 residues. V lost 10 bases to trimming and J lost 0 bases; unmatched junction nucleotides: 5. The CDR3 region is CATAGQTNYGYTF. In nucleotides, the CDR3 is TGTGCCACCGCGGGACAGACTAACTATGGCTACACCTTC.

The chain uses TRBV5-4 and TRBJ2-1, with 7 positions matching TRBD1. Trimming removed 3 bases from V and 4 bases from J; junction bases left unmatched: 13. Germline CDR1 and CDR2: SGHNT and YYREEE (reference sequence). There are 17 residues in the CDR3. CDR3 residues: CASSYGAGTASYNEQFF. The DNA of the CDR3 is TGTGCCAGCAGCTACGGGGCCGGGACAGCCTCGTACAATGAGCAGTTCTTC.

The chain links TRBV4-2 to TRBJ2-5, with no clear D. V gave up 0 bases and J gave up 13 bases, with 12 bases separating them. Germline CDR1 is LGHNA and CDR2 is YNFKEQ. The CDR3 contains 12 residues. The CDR3 nucleotides read TGTGCCAGCAGCCAAGACGGTGAGGATCCGTACTTC. Its protein is CASSQDGEDPYF.

This chain connects TRBV6-5 to TRBJ2-3; TRBD2 matches 8 bases. CDR3 length equals 14 residues. With 5 bases clipped from V and 6 bases from J, the junction kept 7 bases outside the gene matches. CDR1 and CDR2 from the germline V gene are MNHEY and SVGAGI. In nucleotides, the CDR3 is TGTGCCAGCAGTCCCGGGACTAGGAGGGATACGCAGTATTTT. Translated, it gives CASSPGTRRDTQYF.

The V call is TRBV28, the J call TRBJ1-5; 9 nucleotides align to TRBD1. The CDR3 extends over 16 amino acids. Germline V gene data show CDR1 as MDHEN and CDR2 as SYDVKM. With 4 bases clipped from V and 5 bases from J, the junction kept 9 bases outside the gene matches. The CDR3 nucleotides are TGTGCCAGCAGTTCCATACAGGGGGCGAGGCATCAGCCCCAGCATTTT. Its translation is CASSSIQGARHQPQHF.

This clone appeared a single time. This rearrangement joins TRBV28 to TRBJ1-2; 10 positions match TRBD1. Germline V lookup: CDR1 MDHEN, CDR2 SYDVKM. J lost 2 bases, V lost 6 bases, and 3 bases had no gene match. The CDR3 runs to 14 residues. The DNA of the CDR3 is TGTGCCAGCAGGTTGGACAGGGGGAACTATGGCTACACCTTC. Amino acids: CASRLDRGNYGYTF.

The CDR3 region is CASSFISTRDRPYEQYF. The CDR3 nucleotides are TGTGCCAGCAGCTTCATATCAACCCGGGACAGGCCTTACGAGCAGTACTTC. V and J are TRBV7-2 and TRBJ2-7, with 8 bases that match TRBD1. The CDR3 is made up of 17 amino acids. Losses at the gene ends were 3 bases for V and 4 bases for J; bases not matched to a gene: 14. Germline V gene data show CDR1 as SGHTA and CDR2 as FQGNSA.

The chain joins TRBV28 to TRBJ2-3, with 12 positions matching TRBD2. The germline CDR1 and CDR2 sequences are MDHEN and SYDVKM. The CDR3 has 17 amino acids. V lost 8 bases, J lost 3 bases, and 12 bases stayed unmatched. The CDR3 protein is CASRGLAGHLSTDTQYF. In DNA form, the CDR3 reads TGTGCCAGCCGTGGACTAGCGGGACATCTTAGTACAGATACGCAGTATTTT.

This chain uses TRBV4-1 with TRBJ1-1; 8 bases line up with TRBD1. J gave up 3 bases and V 5 bases, and 5 bases lay outside the gene matches. The V gene's germline CDR1 is MGHRA and CDR2 YSYEKL. The CDR3 is 14 residues long. This chain's CDR3 is CASSFQGADTEAFF. As DNA, the CDR3 is TGCGCCAGCAGCTTCCAGGGGGCCGACACTGAAGCTTTCTTT.

V is TRBV5-1 and J is TRBJ1-1; D gene ambiguous. V was trimmed by 2 bases and J by 0 bases, leaving 5 bases between them. CDR1 SGHRS and CDR2 YFSETQ come from the germline V gene. This CDR3 spans 13 amino acids. This CDR3 reads CASSLHMNTEAFF. The CDR3 DNA is TGCGCCAGCAGCTTACATATGAACACTGAAGCTTTCTTT. The whole variable domain, filled in from reference TRBV5-1 and TRBJ1-1, reads KAGVTQTPRYLIKTRGQQVTLSCSPISGHRSVSWYQQTPGQGLQFLFEYFSETQRNKGNFPGRFSGRQFSNSRSEMNVSTLELGDSALYLCASSLHMNTEAFFGQGTRLTVV.

This chain uses TRBV5-1 with TRBJ2-1; D unclear. V was clipped by 1 base and J by 5 bases, with 7 bases between them. Germline lookup yields CDR1 SGHRS and CDR2 YFSETQ. CDR3 length equals 13 residues. CDR3 region: CASSLNTNNEQFF. The CDR3 DNA sequence: TGCGCCAGCAGCTTGAATACTAACAATGAGCAGTTCTTC. Together with reference TRBV5-1 and TRBJ2-1, the CDR3 gives the full variable domain: KAGVTQTPRYLIKTRGQQVTLSCSPISGHRSVSWYQQTPGQGLQFLFEYFSETQRNKGNFPGRFSGRQFSNSRSEMNVSTLELGDSALYLCASSLNTNNEQFFGPGTRLTVL.

The chain joins TRBV6-1 to TRBJ2-5; 12 bases are a match to TRBD2. Unmatched junction bases numbered 7, after V lost 6 bases and J lost 5 bases. The CDR3 has 15 residues. Germline CDR1 reads MNHNS; CDR2 reads SASEGT. CDR3 residues: CASSRTSGASETQYF. The DNA for the CDR3 is TGTGCCAGCAGCCGGACTAGCGGGGCGTCGGAGACCCAGTACTTC.

J is TRBJ2-7 and V is TRBV28; D gene unclear. Between the trimmed V and J ends, which lost 1 base and 0 bases, there was a span of 7 bases. The CDR3 loop spans 14 amino acids. Germline CDR1 MDHEN, CDR2 SYDVKM. For the CDR3, the DNA is TGTGCCAGCAGTTTATCGTACAGCTCCTACGAGCAGTACTTC. This codes for CASSLSYSSYEQYF.